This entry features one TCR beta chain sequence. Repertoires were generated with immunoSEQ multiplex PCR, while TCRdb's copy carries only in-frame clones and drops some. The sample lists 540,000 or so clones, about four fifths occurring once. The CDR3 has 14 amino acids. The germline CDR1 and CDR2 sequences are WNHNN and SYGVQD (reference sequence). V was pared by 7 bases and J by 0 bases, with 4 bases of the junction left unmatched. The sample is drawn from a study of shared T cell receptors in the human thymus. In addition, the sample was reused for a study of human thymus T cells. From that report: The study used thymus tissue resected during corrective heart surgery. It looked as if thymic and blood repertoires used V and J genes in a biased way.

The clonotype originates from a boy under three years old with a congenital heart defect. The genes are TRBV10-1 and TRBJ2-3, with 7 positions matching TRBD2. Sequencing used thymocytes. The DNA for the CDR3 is TGCGCCAGCAAGGGCGGGAGCAGCACAGATACGCAGTATTTT. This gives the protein CASKGGSSTDTQYF.